The sequence of this T cell receptor (beta chain) was determined in a study of glioma-infiltrating T cells after dendritic cell vaccination. Study background: Treatment, given 2003 to 2012, was autologous tumor lysate-pulsed dendritic cell vaccination.

Sequencing used immunoSEQ multiplex PCR; TCRdb keeps in-frame clones, though not all of them. Seen here are tens of thousands of clones, about nine tenths observed once, and the top ten hold approximately 2.2%. Findings and caveats of the study: Higher TCR clonality did not directly relate to longer survival.

Trimming removed 4 bases from V and 1 base from J; junction bases left unmatched: 4. Germline V CDR1 and CDR2: SGHNT, YYREEE (reference sequence). The CDR3 consists of 14 residues. Time point denoted: after dendritic cell vaccination, including at tumor progression/relapse. Concerning this clone: The antigen is unknown.

V is TRBV5-4 and J is TRBJ1-1; 7 bases agree with TRBD1. The sequence came from a human donor with glioblastoma. This specimen consisted of blood, obtained after dendritic cell vaccination. CDR3 in amino acids: CASSTRTGNTEAFF. CDR3 bases: TGTGCCAGCAGCACCCGGACAGGGAACACTGAAGCTTTCTTT.